What follows are 7 T cell receptor beta chains derived from one specimen sequenced in a study of shared clonotypes between healthy human individuals. Only in-frame clones appear in the TCRdb table, and some are missing; sequencing was by immunoSEQ multiplex PCR. The sample includes over a million clones, 78% of them seen just once. What was sequenced was memory CD4+ T cells from PBMCs. Subset given: CD45RA-negative fraction. Receptors were obtained from a man between 18 and 29 years old in good health. Some clones in this sample may be carry-over from other donors' samples.

The chain is built from TRBV28 and TRBJ2-4; D call uncertain. CDR1 is MDHEN, CDR2 SYDVKM, per germline. V dropped 8 bases and J dropped 2 bases, with 7 bases sitting between them. CDR3 length: 12 residues. As DNA, the CDR3 is TGTGCCAGCGGCCTGACCAAAAACATTCAGTACTTC. Protein product: CASGLTKNIQYF.

Concerning this clone: A much larger clone sits a single nucleotide away, making a read error possible. This sequence joins TRBV5-1 and TRBJ1-5; a possible D gene is TRBD1 (5 bases). The CDR3 covers 13 residues. Germline CDR1 is SGHRS and CDR2 is YFSETQ. With 0 bases removed from V and 6 bases from J, the gap between germline ends came to 7 bases. The CDR3, as DNA: TGCGCCAGCAGCTTGGAGGGGACTCAGCCCCAGCATTTT. Amino acids: CASSLEGTQPQHF.

The chain links TRBV20-1 to TRBJ1-5, with D tentatively TRBD1 (5 bases). Germline V gene lookup returns CDR1 DFQATT and CDR2 SNEGSKA (reference sequence). This CDR3 is built from 11 residues. The CDR3 DNA is TGCGCCCTGGGGGGCAATCAGCCCCAGCATTTT. This gives the protein CALGGNQPQHF.

The chain has TRBV2 and TRBJ1-2, with unresolved D. Germline V lookup: CDR1 SNHLY, CDR2 FYNNEI. This CDR3 spans 14 amino acids. Trimming shortened V by 8 bases and J by 8 bases, and 21 bases separated the two germline ends. CDR3 protein: CASPPKVPEEGYTF. CDR3 bases: TGTGCCAGCCCCCCTAAGGTTCCCGAGGAAGGCTACACCTTC. Drawing the rest from reference TRBV2 and TRBJ1-2, the complete variable domain is EPEVTQTPSHQVTQMGQEVILRCVPISNHLYFYWYRQILGQKVEFLVSFYNNEISEKSEIFDDQFSVERPDGSNFTLKIRSTKLEDSAMYFCASPPKVPEEGYTFGSGTRLTVV.

This sequence joins TRBV6-1 and TRBJ2-2; 9 bases match TRBD1. The V gene's germline CDR1 is MNHNS and CDR2 SASEGT. The J segment lost 0 bases and the V segment lost 4 bases, leaving 3 bases of the junction unmatched. This CDR3 contains 16 residues. CDR3 DNA sequence: TGTGCCAGCAGTGCCCGACAGGGGGCGAACACCGGGGAGCTGTTTTTT. This codes for CASSARQGANTGELFF.

The chain couples TRBV11-3 to TRBJ2-1, with D perhaps TRBD1 (6 bases). This CDR3 spans 15 amino acids. V gave up 4 bases and J gave up 3 bases, with 13 bases separating them. Germline values: CDR1 SGHNT, CDR2 YENEEA. CDR3 region: CASSWWDTSYNEQFF. The CDR3 DNA follows: TGTGCCAGCAGCTGGTGGGACACCAGCTACAATGAGCAGTTCTTC. Filled out from reference TRBV11-3 and TRBJ2-1, the complete variable domain reads EAGVVQSPRYKIIEKKQPVAFWCNPISGHNTLYWYLQNLGQGPELLIRYENEEAVDDSQLPKDRFSAERLKGVDSTLKIQPAELGDSAVYLCASSWWDTSYNEQFFGPGTRLTVL.

This clone was seen only once. This rearrangement joins TRBV6-1 to TRBJ2-4; D is ambiguous. The CDR3 is made up of 16 amino acids. V lost 1 base and J lost 0, with 10 bases in between. Per germline, CDR1 MNHNS and CDR2 SASEGT. CDR3 protein: CASSEGPGEAKNIQYF. In nucleotides, the CDR3 is TGTGCCAGCAGTGAAGGCCCCGGCGAAGCCAAAAACATTCAGTACTTC.